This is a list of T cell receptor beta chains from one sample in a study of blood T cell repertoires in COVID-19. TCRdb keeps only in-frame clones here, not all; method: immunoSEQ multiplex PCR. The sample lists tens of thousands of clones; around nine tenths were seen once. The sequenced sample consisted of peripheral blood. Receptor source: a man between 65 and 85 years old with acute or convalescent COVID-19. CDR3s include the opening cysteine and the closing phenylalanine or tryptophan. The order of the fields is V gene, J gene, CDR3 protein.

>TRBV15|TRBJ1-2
CATSTHDRRATGYTF
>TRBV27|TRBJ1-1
CASSRALIRNTEAFF
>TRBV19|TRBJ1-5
CASKPGQGFGNQPQHF
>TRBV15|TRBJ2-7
CATSREQGKQYF
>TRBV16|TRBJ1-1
CASSQSRGTEAFF
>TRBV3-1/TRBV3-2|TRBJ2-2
CASSQARTSGISGELFF
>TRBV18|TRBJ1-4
CASSPGDRIHVATNEKLFF
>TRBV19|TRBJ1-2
CASRTGTGDFYGYTF
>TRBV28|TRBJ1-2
CASSPGTGYGYTF
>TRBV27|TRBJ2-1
CASSRTGEQFF
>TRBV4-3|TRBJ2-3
CASSQDPSGGTDTQYF
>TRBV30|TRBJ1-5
CAWSRTGSQVAQHF
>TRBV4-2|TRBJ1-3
CASSQEGRVGSGNTIYF
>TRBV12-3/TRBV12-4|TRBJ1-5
CASSLAIRGPQHF
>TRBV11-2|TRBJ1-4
CASSQQLNEKLFF
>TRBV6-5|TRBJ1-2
CASTPRLSYGYTF
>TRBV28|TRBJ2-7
CASTDRGLYEQYF
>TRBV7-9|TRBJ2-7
CASSLGQGTYEQYF
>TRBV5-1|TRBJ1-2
CASSLEGTVDGYTF
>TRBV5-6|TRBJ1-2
CASSFLPGEQNGYTF
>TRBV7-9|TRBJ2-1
CASSFGTGGNEQFF
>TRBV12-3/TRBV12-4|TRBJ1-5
CASSRAGFQPQHF
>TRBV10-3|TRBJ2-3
CAISDLDSQRADTQYF
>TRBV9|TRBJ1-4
CASSESGTENEKLFF
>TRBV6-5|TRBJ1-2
CASSTRTGYTF
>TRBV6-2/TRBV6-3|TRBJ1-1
CASSFVPGQGSISEAFF
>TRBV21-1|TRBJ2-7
CASSKPLDSFDEQYF
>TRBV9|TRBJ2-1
CASSVDRSDNEQFF
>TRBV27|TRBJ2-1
CASSFSLAAEQFF
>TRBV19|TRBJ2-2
CASSIRRGGELFF
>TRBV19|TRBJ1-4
CASSTTGFNEKLFF
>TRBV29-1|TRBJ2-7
CSALGGSYEQYF
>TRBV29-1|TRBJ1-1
CSVAGHLNTEAFF
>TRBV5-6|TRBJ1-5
CASSGGTGASNQPQHF
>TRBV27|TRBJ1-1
CASRPGVVISEAFF
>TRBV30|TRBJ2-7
CAWNLPAESYEQYF
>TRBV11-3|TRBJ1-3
CASSPGTGAGNTIYF
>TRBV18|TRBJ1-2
CASSPYGDNNYGYTF
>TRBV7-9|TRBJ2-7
CASSLEAGAMYEQYF
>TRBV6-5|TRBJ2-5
CASSSDRGRETQYF
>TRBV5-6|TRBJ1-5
CASSLWETGQPQHF
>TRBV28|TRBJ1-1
CASSFVTALNTEAFF
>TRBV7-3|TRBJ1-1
CASRLTVNTEAFF
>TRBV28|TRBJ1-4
CASRGGQGPEKLFF
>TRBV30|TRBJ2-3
CAWSRTDTQYF
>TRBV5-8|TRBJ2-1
CASSTSGSYNEQFF
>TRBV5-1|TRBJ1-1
CASLPGVMNTEAFF
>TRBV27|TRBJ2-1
CASTMRTGLAEYNEQFF
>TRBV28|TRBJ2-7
CASLHPSSYEQYF
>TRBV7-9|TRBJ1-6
CASRKGGQQDSPLHF
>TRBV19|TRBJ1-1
CASSILGTASNTEAFF
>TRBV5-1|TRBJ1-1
CASSGRDRGGTEAFF
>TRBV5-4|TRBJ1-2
CASRSGTGPAGYTF
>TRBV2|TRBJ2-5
CASSRPAGGQETQYF
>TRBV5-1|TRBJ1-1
CASSLVRATEAFF
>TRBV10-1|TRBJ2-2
CASSEALAGGNTGELFF
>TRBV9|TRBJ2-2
CASSVRGDGGTGELFF